This TCR beta chain was identified in a study of blood T cell repertoires in COVID-19 (dated by TCRdb to the early 2020s). As for the study more broadly: Collaborator samples came from the United States, Italy and Spain and covered acute and convalescent phases of COVID-19. The sample metadata nearly always contained a de-identified subject ID, COVID-19 status, age in years and sex. The dataset comprised deeply sampled blood TCRbeta repertoires from subjects exposed to, actively infected with, or recovered from COVID-19. The prospective study material was composed of cDNA or gDNA derived from T cells, B-cell-depleted T cells, or PBMCs. Samples came from the ongoing ImmuneRACE study (first 160 participants) plus 1,254 subjects from 6 global collaborators. A freely available public database, intended as a resource for researchers studying the immune response to SARS-CoV-2, is where the repertoires were released. Where available, HLA class I and class II types were taken from metadata supplied by the sample provider and were not determined by assay-based typing.

TCRbeta CDR3 regions were amplified from genomic DNA using the immunoSEQ Assay, a bias-controlled multiplex PCR. The original methods were these. Nucleated cell counts per sample were estimated from amplification of reference gene primers within the assay. Sequence reads were collapsed and filtered to measure the absolute abundance of every unique TCRbeta CDR3 rearrangement. For each sample, productive Simpson clonality was calculated by taking the square root of Simpson's diversity index across productive rearrangements. Drawn from immuneACCESS, this table holds only the in-frame rearrangements with V and J called that TCRdb kept. Clones are partly lost; checked studies trace under half to an unresolved V gene and leave the rest unexplained. Clone size and V and J calls were adopted from that table, with D and trimming inferred from the DNA. For this sample there are 150,000 to 200,000 clones; approximately 82% appear just once. The top ten hold approximately 18% of the sample.

Findings and caveats that apply to the study as a whole: Clinical and demographic metadata were provided uncurated, with the amount varying by source and participant.

The cysteine opens and the phenylalanine closes a CDR3 of 16 amino acids. The entry retains the CDR3 DNA only, 48 bases that are in frame from base 1. Trimming leaves V shorter by 3 bases and J shorter by 4 bases, with the junction holding 10 bases beyond the gene matches. CDR1 and CDR2, per the germline V gene, are SGHDT and YYEEEE. Details on this clone: Its antigen target is currently unknown. Within one base of it there is no much larger clone, and no base qualities were kept.

Another Seattle source contributed samples from volunteer blood donors who had recovered from COVID-19. Each collaborating institution followed its own protocols to collect whole blood in K2EDTA tubes. For TCRbeta analysis, collaborators shipped samples as frozen whole blood, isolated PBMCs, or DNA extracted from either of those sample types. This chain joins TRBV5-6 to TRBJ1-2, and 9 junctional nucleotides match TRBD1. Source material: peripheral blood. The receptor comes from a woman aged 70-85 years who had recovered from COVID-19. CDR3 reads: CASSSEPGQGGYGYTF. The nucleotides read TGTGCCAGCAGCTCGGAACCGGGACAGGGTGGCTATGGCTACACCTTC.